One sample yielded the 19 T cell receptor beta chains listed below, sequenced in a study of CD8 T cells in Susac syndrome. About 0.5 to 1 ug RNA was reverse transcribed with random hexamers. TCRdb used MiXCR to reprocess the immunoSEQ multiplex PCR reads, holding one entry per CDR3 protein. This table has approximately 190,000 distinct CDR3 sequences, roughly 92% appearing once. Specimen: CD4+ T cells from PBMCs. Source of these receptors: a human donor in good health.

The gene calls are TRBV18 and TRBJ2-1, with D possibly being TRBD1 (6 bases). The germline V gene has CDR1 KGHSH and CDR2 LQKENI. CDR3 length: 18 amino acids. The ends were cut back, 5 bases at V and 4 bases at J, with 24 bases in the middle. The CDR3 DNA reads as TGTGCCAGCTCAGTGAGCGCAGGGGATGCTCGACTATACAATGAGCAGTTCTTC. This codes for CASSVSAGDARLYNEQFF.

The chain uses TRBV2 and TRBJ2-7; tentative D call: TRBD2 (5 bases). This CDR3 has 15 amino acids. In germline, CDR1 is SNHLY, CDR2 FYNNEI. The ends were cut back, 7 bases at V and 2 bases at J, with 18 bases in the middle. The CDR3 DNA sequence: TGTGCCAGCAAAGATATTGTGGGAGAACCCTACGAGCAGTACTTC. Its protein is CASKDIVGEPYEQYF. The full variable domain, rest sourced from reference TRBV2 and TRBJ2-7, is EPEVTQTPSHQVTQMGQEVILRCVPISNHLYFYWYRQILGQKVEFLVSFYNNEISEKSEIFDDQFSVERPDGSNFTLKIRSTKLEDSAMYFCASKDIVGEPYEQYFGPGTRLTVT.

The chain has TRBV4-1 and TRBJ1-2; TRBD1 aligns across 7 bases. Looked up from germline, CDR1 is MGHRA and CDR2 is YSYEKL. J was trimmed by 5 bases and V by 6 bases; bases with no gene match: 12. CDR3 length: 15 amino acids. The CDR3 reads CASSQPGGSSYGYTF. The CDR3 DNA follows: TGCGCCAGCAGTCAGCCAGGGGGATCTTCGTATGGCTACACCTTC.

V is TRBV5-1 and J is TRBJ2-1, with 16 positions matching TRBD2. The CDR3 is 14 amino acids. V was pared by 4 bases and J by 12 bases, with 4 bases of the junction left unmatched. Germline CDR1 SGHRS, CDR2 YFSETQ. In nucleotides, the CDR3 is TGCGCCAGCAGCCCGGGACTAGCGGGGGGGGTGCAGTTCTTC. This gives the protein CASSPGLAGGVQFF.

The chain is built from TRBV5-1 and TRBJ1-2; D gene uncertain. Per germline, CDR1 SGHRS and CDR2 YFSETQ. V dropped 2 bases and J dropped 3 bases, with 8 bases sitting between them. This CDR3 region has 13 residues. The CDR3 DNA follows: TGCGCCAGCAGCTTCGACGACTACTATGGCTACACCTTC. This encodes CASSFDDYYGYTF.

V and J are TRBV6-1 and TRBJ2-1, with 11 bases matching TRBD2. V was pared by 5 bases and J by 7 bases, with 10 bases of the junction left unmatched. Germline V gene lookup returns CDR1 MNHNS and CDR2 SASEGT. The CDR3 length is 16 residues. The CDR3 sequence: CASSLLAGGHGNEQFF. CDR3 nucleotides: TGTGCCAGCAGTCTCTTAGCGGGGGGGCACGGGAATGAGCAGTTCTTC.

The chain combines TRBV9 with TRBJ2-5; perhaps TRBD2 as D (5 bases). The CDR3 has 13 amino acids. Germline assignment: CDR1 SGDLS and CDR2 YYNGEE. Between the trimmed V and J ends, which lost 3 bases and 5 bases, there was a span of 11 bases. Here the CDR3 DNA reads TGTGCCAGCAGCGCTAGCCCCGGGGAGACCCAGTACTTC. It codes for CASSASPGETQYF.

The V gene is TRBV29-1, the J gene TRBJ2-2; D remains unclear. The CDR3 loop spans 11 amino acids. Trimming took off 3 bases at V and 6 bases at J, with 5 bases between the two ends. Per the germline V gene, CDR1 is SQVTM and CDR2 is ANQGSEA. The CDR3 sequence is CSVDRAGELFF. CDR3 DNA sequence: TGCAGCGTTGATAGGGCCGGGGAGCTGTTTTTT.

The chain carries TRBV30 and TRBJ1-1; no definite D call. The length of the CDR3 is 13 residues. The V gene lost 0 bases and the J gene lost 2 bases, with 7 bases spanning the gap. In germline, CDR1 is GTSNPN, CDR2 SVGIG (reference sequence). This CDR3 reads CAWSVALNTEAFF. CDR3 sequence (DNA): TGTGCCTGGAGTGTAGCACTAAACACTGAAGCTTTCTTT.

This sequence joins TRBV21-1 and TRBJ2-5; the D call of TRBD2 is as the table states it, not checked on the DNA. TRBV21-1 counts as a pseudogene. The CDR3 contains 16 residues. This CDR3 reads CASSKVSLGGEETQYF. The CDR3 nucleotides are TGTGCCAGCAGCAAAGTTTCCCTGGGAGGGGAAGAGACCCAGTACTTC.

This chain links TRBV7-2 with TRBJ2-1, with D perhaps TRBD1 or TRBD2 (6 bases each). The V gene lost 1 base and the J gene lost 9 bases, with 16 bases spanning the gap. The CDR3 extends over 15 amino acids. Germline CDR1 is SGHTA and CDR2 is FQGNSA. The CDR3 reads CASSLGQVLRGEQFF. DNA for the CDR3: TGTGCCAGCAGCTTAGGACAGGTCTTGCGGGGTGAGCAGTTCTTC.

Here the CDR3 reads CASREIATGELFF. CDR3 coding DNA: TGTGCCAGTCGGGAGATCGCCACCGGGGAGCTGTTTTTT. This chain joins TRBV19 and TRBJ2-2; possible D gene TRBD2, 6 bases. V lost 8 bases, J lost 4 bases, and 11 bases lay in between. Germline assignment: CDR1 LNHDA and CDR2 SQIVND (reference sequence). The CDR3 has 13 residues.

This chain joins TRBV4-1 and TRBJ2-6, with 9 bases lining up with TRBD1. The CDR3 runs to 17 residues. CDR1 MGHRA and CDR2 YSYEKL come from the germline V gene. V lost 4 bases to trimming and J lost 10 bases; unmatched junction nucleotides: 14. CDR3 in amino acids: CASSLEPTGGEWNVLTF. The CDR3 coding sequence is TGCGCCAGCAGCCTAGAACCCACAGGGGGCGAATGGAACGTCCTGACTTTC.

CDR3 loop: CARTGATYNEQFF. In DNA form, the CDR3 reads TGTGCCAGAACGGGGGCCACCTACAATGAGCAGTTCTTC. The gene calls are TRBV2 and TRBJ2-1; D is possibly TRBD1 or TRBD2 (6 bases each). The CDR3 sequence is 13 residues long. CDR1 SNHLY and CDR2 FYNNEI come from the germline V gene. V was pared by 9 bases and J by 2 bases, with 11 bases between. The whole variable domain, filled in from reference TRBV2 and TRBJ2-1, reads EPEVTQTPSHQVTQMGQEVILRCVPISNHLYFYWYRQILGQKVEFLVSFYNNEISEKSEIFDDQFSVERPDGSNFTLKIRSTKLEDSAMYFCARTGATYNEQFFGPGTRLTVL.

The chain employs TRBV6-2 or TRBV6-3 and TRBJ2-7; 7 nucleotides line up with TRBD1. Germline lookup yields CDR1 MNHEY and CDR2 SVGEGT. This CDR3 region has 15 residues. J lost 3 bases, V lost 7 bases, and 12 bases had no gene match. The CDR3 DNA sequence: TGTGCCAGCACCAAGAGGGACAGTTCGAACTACGAGCAGTACTTC. Translating gives CASTKRDSSNYEQYF.

This chain connects TRBV29-1 to TRBJ1-1, with D perhaps matching TRBD1 (6 bases). CDR1 and CDR2 from the germline V gene are SQVTM and ANQGSEA. V lost 1 base and J 5 bases, leaving 20 bases between the germline ends. The CDR3 covers 16 residues. In DNA form, the CDR3 reads TGCAGCGTTGAAGGCATCGGCCGGACGAGGGGGACTGAAGCTTTCTTT. It specifies CSVEGIGRTRGTEAFF. Using reference TRBV29-1 and TRBJ1-1 for the parts outside the CDR3, the full variable domain is SAVISQKPSRDICQRGTSLTIQCQVDSQVTMMFWYRQQPGQSLTLIATANQGSEATYESGFVIDKFPISRPNLTFSTLTVSNMSPEDSSIYLCSVEGIGRTRGTEAFFGQGTRLTVV.

The V and J genes are TRBV2 and TRBJ1-2; D remains unclear. Per the germline V gene, CDR1 is SNHLY and CDR2 is FYNNEI. Trimming left V 5 bases short and J 5 bases short, with 18 bases between. This CDR3 is built from 15 residues. The CDR3 nucleotides read TGTGCCAGCAGTCCCACGAAAGAGAGCCCATATGGCTACACCTTC. The encoded protein is CASSPTKESPYGYTF. The full variable domain, its missing parts supplied by reference TRBV2 and TRBJ1-2, is EPEVTQTPSHQVTQMGQEVILRCVPISNHLYFYWYRQILGQKVEFLVSFYNNEISEKSEIFDDQFSVERPDGSNFTLKIRSTKLEDSAMYFCASSPTKESPYGYTFGSGTRLTVV.

The chain links TRBV9 to TRBJ2-2; 11 bases match TRBD2. After removal of 0 bases from V and 4 bases from J, the junction contained 14 bases not matched to a gene. Germline CDR1 reads SGDLS; CDR2 reads YYNGEE. The CDR3 totals 20 residues. This CDR3 reads CASSVDLGPATSGGTGELFF. The DNA for the CDR3 is TGTGCCAGCAGCGTAGACCTGGGGCCAGCCACTAGCGGGGGCACCGGGGAGCTGTTTTTT.

The genes are TRBV6-6 and TRBJ2-3, with D uncertain. V was trimmed by 0 bases and J by 6 bases, leaving 13 bases between them. Germline lookup yields CDR1 MNHNY and CDR2 SVGAGI (reference sequence). The CDR3 extends over 15 amino acids. The CDR3 region is CASSYSFGYGDTQYF. CDR3 bases: TGTGCCAGCAGTTACTCTTTCGGTTACGGGGATACGCAGTATTTT.